This T cell receptor beta chain came from a study of cytomegalovirus exposure and HLA in healthy donors (dated by TCRdb to 2016 to 2017). For context, the study as a whole: According to an earlier analysis of 550 to 750 of the donors, some 180 million T cells yielded 90 million to 130 million unique TCR beta sequences and roughly 280 Gb of sequence data. About 300 gigabases of sequencing data and tens of millions of unique TCR sequences were included in an early release covering 550 to 800 HLA-typed donors. Of the 398 genotyped donors, 81% fell in the genetic ancestry cluster associated with self-reported Caucasian donors. The study aimed to test whether signatures of past pathogen exposure could be identified by cataloging public T cell receptors. The study profiled the T cell repertoires of hundreds of subjects by immunosequencing and related them to cytomegalovirus serostatus. Besides the first cohort of about 730 subjects, a separate validation cohort made up of 95 to 150 different subjects was used. High-throughput TCR immunosequencing, statistical association of individual TCRs with disease status, and machine learning were combined to predict cytomegalovirus infection status. To study patterns of TCR occurrence, a later analysis re-analyzed previously published TCR beta repertoires from around 660 donors and added high-resolution HLA genotyping. Rather than using new phenotypic data, the later analysis identified candidate immune exposures from TCR beta sequences and from how often those sequences occurred across donors. An earlier analysis of some 500 of the donors used high-throughput TCR beta sequencing to judge whether each TCR beta V gene segment behaved as functional or pseudogenic. Donor age, sex, ethnicity and CMV serostatus were compiled together with the repertoire data. In a later genetic analysis, genome-wide SNP genotypes for about 60% of the 666 donors were used, and that subset was treated as a discovery cohort. All discovery cohort repertoires had been generated on a single sequencing platform. Both class I and class II loci were covered by HLA typing, at four-digit resolution. The number of donors typed differed by locus, with about 629-640 for A, B, C, DRB1 and DQB1, roughly 520 for DQA1, under 610 for DPA1, and around 460 for DPB1. Roughly 5 DR-DQ haplotypes were handled as single units for association and clustering, since linkage in the cohort was strong. On average, about 200,000 unique TCR beta nucleotide sequences were sequenced per donor among more than 350 genotyped donors of the cohort, with roughly 18% of those sequences being non-productive. Paper-wide results and their limitations: In both the original and validation cohorts, the classifier was reported to diagnose cytomegalovirus status with high specificity and sensitivity. In a later analysis, the rate of TCR association differed among HLA loci, with DRB1 alleles having the most associated TCRs and HLA-C alleles having the fewest. In a later genetic analysis, fewer N-insertions in productive TCRs were reported among donors in an Asian-associated ancestry cluster than the roughly 710-donor mean. Linkage disequilibrium might explain the correlated functional status among segregating V segments, but an unknown experimental factor could not be ruled out. A cluster of highly shared sequence variants was judged likely to represent a technical artifact of the sequencing pipeline. The authors suggested that the approach could potentially be generalized to other disease states and immunological phenotypes. CMV serostatus was the only immune exposure information available for the cohort. This cohort had only TCR beta chains sequenced, and the lack of alpha or paired-chain data limited which features could be detected. The presence/absence analyses assumed that sequencing depth was roughly uniform across donors, and that assumption may not be true. When HLA alleles, especially DR and DQ, strongly co-occurred, attributing TCR associations to individual alleles was difficult. A later analysis found that most CMV-associated TCR beta chains appeared HLA-restricted, with HLA associations seemingly driven largely by CMV exposure. The study listed approximately 150 TCR beta chains as associated with cytomegalovirus. At a false discovery rate of 0.05, a later analysis linked approximately 18,000 TCR beta sequences to specific HLA alleles. Most TCR sequences were observed very rarely across donors, whereas some public TCRs were present in many individuals. A further reported finding was that TCR beta sequences accurately predicted the HLA-A and HLA-B alleles for most subjects in the first cohort. Approximately 18 rarely observed V segments, including chromosome 9 orphons, were excluded from the earlier analysis of some 590 of the donors because counts were too low. A later analysis found that HLA-associated TCR beta chains were more clonally expanded and had lower generation probabilities than equally common non-associated chains. In vitro tests confirmed that a few of the cytomegalovirus-associated TCR beta chains recognize cytomegalovirus antigens. Because some donors lacked HLA typing at each locus, the association tests relied only on the typed subset. An earlier analysis of 587 of the donors showed that most TCR beta V segments appeared in productive rearrangements either about 87% or about 30% of the time, which broadly matched IMGT annotations. Several of the top co-occurrence clusters appeared to be linked to parvovirus B19, influenza, CMV and Epstein-Barr virus, according to a later analysis. In a later genetic analysis, a missense DCLRE1C variant was associated with V-gene and J-gene trimming of TCR beta chains, and the association was replicated in an independent cohort. The 87-base-pair reads could not distinguish some IMGT-functional V segments, including TRBV6-2 and TRBV6-3, so those segments were excluded.

Library preparation employed the immunoSEQ multiplex PCR assay. A mixture of 60 forward primers for TCR Vbeta segments and 13 reverse primers for TCR Jbeta segments was used in the multiplex PCR. A multiplex PCR assay on genomic DNA amplified the CDR3 region of rearranged TCR beta genes. On the Illumina HiSeq System, the amplified TCR beta libraries were sequenced as 87-base-pair reads. In the original analysis: Across the 600 to 700 repertoires, a later analysis counted some 80 million unique TCR beta chains, roughly 11 million of which were shared by at least two donors. Raw reads were error-corrected and collapsed into unique sequences with a nearest-neighbor algorithm that merged closely related sequences to remove PCR and sequencing errors. CDR3 sequences were aligned to IMGT reference sequences to assign V, D and J gene segments. For a sequence to be retained, at least a six-nucleotide match to both a V gene segment and a J gene segment was required. A rearrangement counted as productive if the CDR3 had no stop codons and remained in frame with V and J, and every other rearrangement counted as non-productive. Following IMGT convention, CDR3 was defined as the stretch from the second conserved V-encoded cysteine to the conserved J-encoded phenylalanine. In an earlier analysis of around 640 of the donors, sequences lacking an unambiguous match to a single V gene segment were excluded. An earlier analysis of over 450 of the donors classified V segments as functional when productive rearrangements were above 56.7% and as segregating when the standard deviation between donors was above 5%. A statistical classification framework was built for diagnosing cytomegalovirus status from the catalog of TCR beta chain sequences. In a later analysis, V and J genes were assigned by comparing TCR nucleotide sequences against IMGT/GENE-DB human TR gene sequences. A later analysis assigned CDR3 sequences and most-parsimonious VDJ recombination scenarios with the TCRdist pipeline. In a later analysis, each TCR beta chain was defined by its CDR3 amino acid sequence together with its V-gene family, and reads lacking a unique V-gene family were excluded. A later analysis removed 500 to 650 highly shared, low-generation-probability nucleotide sequences to deal with suspected cross-contamination and a sequencing artifact. In a later analysis, a clonal expansion index was calculated for each public chain from normalized within-repertoire ranks of inferred template counts. In a later analysis, generation probabilities were computed using a VDJ recombination model fitted to out-of-frame rearrangements, and the results were checked against IGoR. In a later analysis, hypergeometric tests were used to score TCR-TCR, TCR-HLA and TCR-CMV co-occurrence, with a repertoire-size bias correction applied to TCR pairs. A later analysis estimated false discovery rates by permuting HLA or CMV assignments 20 times. In a later analysis, co-occurring TCRs were grouped using DBSCAN, with TCRdist sequence similarity added in when clustering inside HLA-allele-positive subsets. Repertoires with fewer than 30,000 or more than 120,000 public chains were left out of co-occurrence clustering, as were about 5 repertoires with anomalous nucleotide sharing. As stored in TCRdb, this immuneACCESS dataset retains in-frame rearrangements with V and J assigned. A fraction of the clones does not appear; measured against another copy, unresolved V genes explain less than half of the discrepancy, and the remainder lacks a known reason. V, J and clone size reflect that table, while D and trimming were determined from the DNA. Counted in this sample were 150,000 to 200,000 clones; 75% to 80% of them appeared once. Around 6% of the sample goes to the ten largest clones.

Via the germline V gene, CDR1 is MDHEN and CDR2 SYDVKM. The cysteine opens and the phenylalanine closes a CDR3 of 15 amino acids. Only the CDR3 DNA is retained, 45 bases long and in frame from the first base. V has 8 bases trimmed and J has 3 bases trimmed; junction bases matching no gene number 13. The cohort consisted of fewer than 700 healthy bone marrow donors. At the time of sampling, all cohort members were nominally healthy, though unrecorded immune exposures were likely present. The donor was CMV seropositive and was included in the group of almost 300 seropositive cohort members. A peripheral blood sample was collected from each donor, and TCR beta sequencing was performed on peripheral blood mononuclear cells. The Qiagen DNeasy Blood Extraction Kit was used to extract genomic DNA from the blood cell samples. Note on this clone: The antigen it recognizes is unknown. No per-base quality is available; no much larger clone lies one base away.

The source material was PBMCs. The sequence is built from TRBV28 and TRBJ2-7; 7 central nucleotides agree with TRBD2. This TCR was recovered from a woman aged 25 to 39 in good health and CMV-seropositive. CDR3 sequence: CASGLLSAGDYEQYF. The DNA sequence follows: TGTGCCAGCGGCCTATTAAGCGCGGGAGACTACGAGCAGTACTTC.